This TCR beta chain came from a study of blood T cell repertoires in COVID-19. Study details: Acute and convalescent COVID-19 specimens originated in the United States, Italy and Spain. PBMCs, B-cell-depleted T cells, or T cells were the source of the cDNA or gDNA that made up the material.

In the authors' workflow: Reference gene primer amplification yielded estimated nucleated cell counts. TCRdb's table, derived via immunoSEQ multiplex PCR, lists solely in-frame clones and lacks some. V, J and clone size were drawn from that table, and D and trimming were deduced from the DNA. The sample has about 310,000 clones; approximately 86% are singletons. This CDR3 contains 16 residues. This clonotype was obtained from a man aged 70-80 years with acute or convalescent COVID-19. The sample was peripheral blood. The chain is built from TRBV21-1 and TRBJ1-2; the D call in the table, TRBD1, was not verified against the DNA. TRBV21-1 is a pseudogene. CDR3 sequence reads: CASSKAIGHPLGGYTF. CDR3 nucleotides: TGTGCCAGCAGCAAAGCCATCGGACACCCATTGGGTGGCTACACCTTC.